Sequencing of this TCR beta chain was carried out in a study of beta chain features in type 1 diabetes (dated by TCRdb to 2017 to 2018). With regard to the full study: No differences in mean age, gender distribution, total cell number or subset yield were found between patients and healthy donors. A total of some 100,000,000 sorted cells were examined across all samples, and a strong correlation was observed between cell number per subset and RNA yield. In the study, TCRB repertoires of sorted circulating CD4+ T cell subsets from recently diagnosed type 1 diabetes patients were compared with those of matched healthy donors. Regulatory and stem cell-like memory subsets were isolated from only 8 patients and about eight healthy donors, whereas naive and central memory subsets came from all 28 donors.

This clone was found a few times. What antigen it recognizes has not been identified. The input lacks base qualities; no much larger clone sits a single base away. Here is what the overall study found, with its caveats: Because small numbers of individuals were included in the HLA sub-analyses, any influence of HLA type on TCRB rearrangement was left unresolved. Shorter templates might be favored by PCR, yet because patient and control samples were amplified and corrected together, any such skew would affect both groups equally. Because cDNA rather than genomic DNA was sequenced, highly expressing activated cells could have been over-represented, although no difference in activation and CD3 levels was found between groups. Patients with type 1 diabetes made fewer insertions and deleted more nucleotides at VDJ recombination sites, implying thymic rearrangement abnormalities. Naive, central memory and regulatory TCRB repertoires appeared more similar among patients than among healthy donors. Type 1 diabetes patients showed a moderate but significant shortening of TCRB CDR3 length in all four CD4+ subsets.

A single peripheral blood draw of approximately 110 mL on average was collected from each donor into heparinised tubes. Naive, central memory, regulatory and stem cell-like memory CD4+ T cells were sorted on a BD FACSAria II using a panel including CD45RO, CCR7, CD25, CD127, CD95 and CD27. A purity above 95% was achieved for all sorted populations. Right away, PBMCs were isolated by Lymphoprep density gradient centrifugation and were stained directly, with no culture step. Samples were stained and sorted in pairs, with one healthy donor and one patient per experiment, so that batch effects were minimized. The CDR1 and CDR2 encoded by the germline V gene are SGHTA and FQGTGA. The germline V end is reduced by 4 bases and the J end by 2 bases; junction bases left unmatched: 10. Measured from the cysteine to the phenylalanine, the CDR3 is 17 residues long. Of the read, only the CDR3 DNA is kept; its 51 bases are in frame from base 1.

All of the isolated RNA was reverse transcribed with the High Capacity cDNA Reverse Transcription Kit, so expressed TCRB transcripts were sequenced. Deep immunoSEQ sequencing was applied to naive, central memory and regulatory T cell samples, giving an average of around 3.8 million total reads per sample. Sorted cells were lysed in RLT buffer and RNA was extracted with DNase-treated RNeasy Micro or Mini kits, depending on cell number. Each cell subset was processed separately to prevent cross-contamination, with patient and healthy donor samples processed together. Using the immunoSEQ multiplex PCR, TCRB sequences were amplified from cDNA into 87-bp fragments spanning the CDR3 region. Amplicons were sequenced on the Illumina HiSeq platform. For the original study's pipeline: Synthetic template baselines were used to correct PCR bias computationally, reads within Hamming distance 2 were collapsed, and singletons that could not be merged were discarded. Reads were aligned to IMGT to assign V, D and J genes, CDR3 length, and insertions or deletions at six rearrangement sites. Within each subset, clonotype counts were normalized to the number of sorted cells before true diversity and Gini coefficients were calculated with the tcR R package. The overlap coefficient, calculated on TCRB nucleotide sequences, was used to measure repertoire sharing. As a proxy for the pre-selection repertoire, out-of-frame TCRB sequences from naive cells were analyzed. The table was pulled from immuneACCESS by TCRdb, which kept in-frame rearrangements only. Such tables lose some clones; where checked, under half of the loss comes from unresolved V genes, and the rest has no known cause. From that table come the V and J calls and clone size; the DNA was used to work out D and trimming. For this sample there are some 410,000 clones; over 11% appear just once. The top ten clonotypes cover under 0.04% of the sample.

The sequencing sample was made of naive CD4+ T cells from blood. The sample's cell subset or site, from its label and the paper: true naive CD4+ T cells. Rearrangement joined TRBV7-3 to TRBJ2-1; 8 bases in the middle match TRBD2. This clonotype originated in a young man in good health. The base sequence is TGTGCCAGCAGCTCTCCCGGACTAGCCACTGCCTACAATGAGCAGTTCTTC. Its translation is CASSSPGLATAYNEQFF. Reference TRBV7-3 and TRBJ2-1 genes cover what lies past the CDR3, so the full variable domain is GAGVSQTPSNKVTEKGKYVELRCDPISGHTALYWYRQSLGQGPEFLIYFQGTGAADDSGLPNDRFFAVRPEGSVSTLKIQRTERGDSAVYLCASSSPGLATAYNEQFFGPGTRLTVL.